The 15 T cell receptor beta chains listed next were all sequenced from one sample in a study of blood T cells in healthy people across ages. Sample-barcoded 5' priming and a J-beta primer mix drove a second PCR of roughly 6 to 12 cycles. In TCRdb, the 5' RACE reads were re-called with MiXCR into one record per CDR3 protein. The data show 920,000 or so distinct CDR3 sequences, less than 50% seen once. Specimen: blood. These TCRs come from a woman aged 60-70 years in good health.

This clonotype was recorded a few times. The CDR3 DNA reads as TGTGCCAGCAGCCAGTCCCGGTTAGTACGAAGCGCAGATACGCAGTATTTT. Protein product: CASSQSRLVRSADTQYF. V is TRBV7-2 and J is TRBJ2-3; no firm D call. CDR1 SGHTA and CDR2 FQGNSA come from the germline V gene. This CDR3 spans 17 amino acids. Trimming removed 5 bases from V and 4 bases from J, with 22 bases in between.

The chain uses TRBV15 and TRBJ1-2; a weak D match, TRBD1 (6 bases). The CDR3 contains 14 residues. CDR1 and CDR2 (germline): LNHNV, YYDKDF (reference sequence). The V end lost 1 base, the J end lost 5 bases, and 11 bases lay between the germline ends. In DNA, the CDR3 is TGTGCCACCAGCAGAGTTGGACAGCAATATGGCTACACCTTC. Residues: CATSRVGQQYGYTF.

The V gene is TRBV10-1, the J gene TRBJ2-7; D unresolved. Trimming left V 6 bases short and J 5 bases short, with 17 bases between. Germline loops: CDR1 WNHNN, CDR2 SYGVQD (reference sequence). This CDR3 comprises 14 residues. This chain's CDR3 is CASSANPDGDEQYF. The CDR3 nucleotides are TGCGCCAGCAGCGCGAATCCCGACGGTGACGAGCAGTACTTC.

This clonotype was observed a few times. The chain joins TRBV4-1 to TRBJ2-7, with TRBD2 matching 9 bases. V lost 3 bases, J lost 6 bases, and 9 bases stayed unmatched. There are 15 residues in the CDR3. CDR1 is MGHRA and CDR2 is YSYEKL in the germline V gene. The CDR3, as DNA: TGCGCCAGCAGCCAGTCCGGGACTAGCACCCTCGAGCAGTACTTC. Amino acids: CASSQSGTSTLEQYF.

The chain carries TRBV20-1 and TRBJ2-7; unclear D gene. This CDR3 has 14 residues. V shed 0 bases and J shed 9 bases, with 18 bases lying between them. Germline V CDR1 and CDR2: DFQATT, SNEGSKA (reference sequence). CDR3 sequence: CSARDLGMGTRQYF. CDR3 nucleotide sequence: TGCAGTGCTAGAGATCTTGGGATGGGAACCAGGCAGTACTTC.

The V and J genes are TRBV10-3 and TRBJ2-1; 8 bases map to TRBD1. The V segment lost 2 bases and the J segment 4 bases; nucleotides outside the gene matches: 1. CDR3 length equals 14 residues. In germline, CDR1 is ENHRY, CDR2 SYGVKD. The CDR3 DNA is TGTGCCATCAGTGAGGGACAGGGTTACAATGAGCAGTTCTTC. Its translation: CAISEGQGYNEQFF.

At least ten counts were recorded for this clonotype. The V call is TRBV10-1, the J call TRBJ2-7; 10 bases agree with TRBD2. Per germline, CDR1 WNHNN and CDR2 SYGVQD (reference sequence). V lost 6 bases and J lost 3; bases outside the gene matches: 2. The CDR3 contains 13 residues. CDR3 nucleotides: TGCGCCAGCAGCTCTAGCGGGAGCTACGAGCAGTACTTC. Translation gives CASSSSGSYEQYF.

This chain links TRBV6-4 with TRBJ2-1; the D is unclear. Germline lookup yields CDR1 MRHNA and CDR2 SNTAGT. With 0 bases removed from V and 9 bases from J, the gap between germline ends came to 9 bases. The length of the CDR3 is 13 residues. The CDR3 here is CASSDSASSEQFF. For the CDR3, the DNA is TGTGCCAGCAGTGACTCGGCCAGCAGTGAGCAGTTCTTC.

This clonotype has more than one count but fewer than ten. The chain couples TRBV20-1 to TRBJ2-6; the match to TRBD2 covers 8 bases. Per the germline V gene, CDR1 is DFQATT and CDR2 is SNEGSKA (reference sequence). V trimming: 5 bases; J trimming: 2 bases; junction bases outside the gene matches: 8. CDR3 length: 16 amino acids. The CDR3 region has the DNA TGCAGTGCTTTTTTGCCCGGGAGGGCTGGGGCCAACGTCCTGACTTTC. This codes for CSAFLPGRAGANVLTF.

The J gene is TRBJ2-1, the V gene TRBV12-3 or TRBV12-4; 13 bases align to TRBD2. CDR3 size: 16 residues. After removal of 4 bases from V and 9 bases from J, the junction contained 9 bases not matched to a gene. CDR3 sequence: CASSSSGLAGVAEQFF. CDR3 nucleotide sequence: TGTGCCAGCAGTTCCTCCGGACTAGCGGGAGTTGCTGAGCAGTTCTTC.

V and J are TRBV3-1 and TRBJ2-1; D is possibly TRBD1 or TRBD2 (5 bases each). The CDR3 sequence is 13 residues long. The V end lost 2 bases, the J end lost 7 bases, and 9 bases lay between the germline ends. The germline V gene has CDR1 LGHDT and CDR2 YNNKEL (reference sequence). CDR3 coding DNA: TGTGCCAGCAGCCAAAACGGGGCAAATGAGCAGTTCTTC. Translation: CASSQNGANEQFF.

The V gene is TRBV6-2 or TRBV6-3, the J gene TRBJ2-3; perhaps TRBD2 as D (6 bases). This CDR3 contains 17 residues. Trimming removed 2 bases at V and 1 base at J, with 16 bases between. Germline loops: CDR1 MNHEY, CDR2 SVGEGT. The CDR3 DNA reads as TGTGCCAGCAGTTACGGAGCGGCCCCGGGGGGCACAGATACGCAGTATTTT. Its protein product is CASSYGAAPGGTDTQYF.

There are a few counts of this clonotype. J is TRBJ2-3 and V is TRBV9; D unresolved. V was clipped by 3 bases and J by 3 bases, with 11 bases between them. The germline gives CDR1 SGDLS, CDR2 YYNGEE. This CDR3 contains 14 residues. The CDR3 protein is CASSETWGTDTQYF. CDR3 DNA: TGTGCCAGCAGCGAAACCTGGGGTACAGATACGCAGTATTTT.

This chain uses TRBV27 with TRBJ2-4, with 8 bases fitting TRBD1. The tail of the sequence fits TRBJ2-7 better, so the J call may be wrong. This CDR3 region has 15 residues. CDR1 and CDR2 (germline): MNHEY, SMNVEV (reference sequence). The chain's CDR3 is CASTRQGLIFNEQYF. DNA for the CDR3: TGTGCCAGCACCCGACAGGGGCTGATTTTCAACGAGCAGTACTTC.

CDR3 protein: CASSQFGGRTNEKLFF. The CDR3 bases are TGTGCCAGCAGCCAATTCGGAGGGAGAACTAATGAAAAACTGTTTTTT. The chain recombines TRBV16 with TRBJ1-4; unclear D gene. This CDR3 contains 16 residues. V lost 1 base, J lost 1 base, and 10 bases lay in between. Germline CDR1 and CDR2: KGHSY and FQNENV.